The T cell receptor beta chain described here comes from a study of identical twins. Study results and limitations: Out-of-frame TCR alpha sharing observed in monozygotic twins exceeded model estimates. Alpha sequences out of frame and shared by twins had excess low generation probability.

This clonotype was detected many times. What it binds is unknown. TCRdb itself ran the 5' RACE reads through MiXCR, one entry per CDR3 protein. This table has some 100,000 distinct CDR3 sequences, under 7% appearing once. The specimen was memory T cells sorted from blood. The clonotype originates from a woman between 45 and 60 years old in good health.

The CDR3 nucleotides are TGCAGTGCTAGAGATGAGGCCGGTCCCGGGTCGGAGGAGTTCTTC. It yields the protein CSARDEAGPGSEEFF. The chain couples TRBV20-1 to TRBJ2-1; TRBD2 might be the D (5 bases). Germline CDR1 DFQATT, CDR2 SNEGSKA (reference sequence). The CDR3 consists of 15 residues. Trimming cost V 0 bases and J 14 bases, with 23 bases left between them.